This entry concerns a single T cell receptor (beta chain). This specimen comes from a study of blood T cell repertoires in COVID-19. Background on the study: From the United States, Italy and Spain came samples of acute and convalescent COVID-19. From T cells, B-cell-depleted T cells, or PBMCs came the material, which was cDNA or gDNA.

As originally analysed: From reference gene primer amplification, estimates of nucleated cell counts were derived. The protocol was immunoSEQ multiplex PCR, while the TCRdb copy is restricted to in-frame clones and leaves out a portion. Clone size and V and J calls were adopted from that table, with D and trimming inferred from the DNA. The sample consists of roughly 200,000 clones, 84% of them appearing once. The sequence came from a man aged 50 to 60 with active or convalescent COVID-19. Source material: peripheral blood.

As DNA, the CDR3 is TGTGCCAGCAGTTGGGGGGTTGGCAATCAGCCCCAGCATTTT. It yields the protein CASSWGVGNQPQHF. The chain couples TRBV28 to TRBJ1-5, with D tentatively TRBD1 (5 bases). The germline V and J ends were trimmed by 4 bases and 2 bases, with 9 bases remaining between them. In germline, CDR1 is MDHEN, CDR2 SYDVKM. This CDR3 is built from 14 residues. Variable domain in full (rest from reference TRBV28 and TRBJ1-5): DVKVTQSSRYLVKRTGEKVFLECVQDMDHENMFWYRQDPGLGLRLIYFSYDVKMKEKGDIPEGYSVSREKKERFSLILESASTNQTSMYLCASSWGVGNQPQHFGDGTRLSIL.